This T cell receptor beta chain stems from a study of blood T cell repertoires in COVID-19. Profiled with immunoSEQ multiplex PCR; TCRdb holds only in-frame clones, not every one. The sample has approximately 70,000 clones, roughly 90% seen once. Germline trimming cut 0 bases from V and 2 bases from J; bases unmatched to any gene: 15. The CDR3 loop spans 20 amino acids. Looked up from germline, CDR1 is SGHKS and CDR2 is YYEKEE (reference sequence). The J gene is TRBJ1-4, the V gene TRBV5-5; 8 positions agree with TRBD1. The TCR comes from a woman aged 55-69 years with active COVID-19. The material sequenced was peripheral blood. CDR3 loop: CASSLAFTPNRGGTNEKLFF. The CDR3 DNA reads as TGTGCCAGCAGCTTGGCCTTTACCCCCAACAGGGGGGGGACTAATGAAAAACTGTTTTTT.